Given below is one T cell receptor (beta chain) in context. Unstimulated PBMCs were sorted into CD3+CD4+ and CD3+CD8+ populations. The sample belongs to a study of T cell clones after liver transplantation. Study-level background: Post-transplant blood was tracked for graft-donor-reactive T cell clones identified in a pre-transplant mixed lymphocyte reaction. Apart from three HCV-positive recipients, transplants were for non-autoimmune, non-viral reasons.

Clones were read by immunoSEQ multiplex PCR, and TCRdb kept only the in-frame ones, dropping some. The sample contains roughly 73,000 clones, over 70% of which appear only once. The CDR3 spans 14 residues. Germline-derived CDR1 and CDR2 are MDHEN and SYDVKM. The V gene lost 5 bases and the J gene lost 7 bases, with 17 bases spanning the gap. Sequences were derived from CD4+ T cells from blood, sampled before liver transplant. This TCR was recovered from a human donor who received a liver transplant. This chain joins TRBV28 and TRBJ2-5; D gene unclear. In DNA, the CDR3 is TGTGCCAGCAGTATTTCTAGGGCAGTGGGGACCCAGTACTTC. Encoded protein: CASSISRAVGTQYF.